This entry is about one T cell receptor beta chain. Germline values: CDR1 SQVTM, CDR2 ANQGSEA. The junction had 6 bases not matched to a gene; V was cut back by 4 bases and J by 2 bases. The CDR3 has 14 amino acids. The sample comes from a study of PD-L1 blockade in urothelial cancer. Across the whole study: Blood was subjected to analysis at 3 weeks (second dose) and 6 weeks following treatment start.

Noted time point: peripheral blood 6 weeks after treatment start. Synthetic spike-ins, TCR analog templates, were added into each PCR. Generated by immunoSEQ multiplex PCR, the TCRdb table keeps only in-frame clones and is missing some. The sample yields some 48,000 clones, 65% to 85% seen once. The sequence derives from an older man with urothelial cancer. This rearrangement joins TRBV29-1 to TRBJ2-3; 7 bases align to TRBD2. The material was PBMCs, obtained around atezolizumab (anti-PD-L1) treatment. CDR3 nucleotide sequence: TGCAGCGTTGGGTCTAGCGGAATCACAGATACGCAGTATTTT. It codes for CSVGSSGITDTQYF.